The 15 T cell receptor beta chains below come from one sample, sequenced in a study of T-cell memory formation after mild COVID-19. Via MiXCR, TCRdb re-called the 5' RACE reads, giving one row per CDR3 protein. The sample records hundreds of thousands of distinct CDR3 sequences, about a sixth being singletons. The specimen sequenced was PBMCs or a T cell subset sorted from them (not recorded which). The receptors derive from an adult woman who had mild COVID-19 (a few samples of this study predate the infection). Cell type and time point are not known.

This clonotype was seen only a few times. The rearrangement links TRBV20-1 to TRBJ2-5, with 10 bases matching TRBD2. This CDR3 contains 18 residues. V gave up 1 base and J gave up 5 bases; unmatched junction bases: 16. Per germline, CDR1 DFQATT and CDR2 SNEGSKA (reference sequence). In DNA, the CDR3 is TGCAGTGCTAGAGGGCCGCTAGCGGGGGTTTCGGGGTCGGAGACCCAGTACTTC. This sequence encodes CSARGPLAGVSGSETQYF.

The chain links TRBV6-6 to TRBJ1-5; D might be TRBD1 (5 bases). Germline CDR1 reads MNHNY; CDR2 reads SVGAGI (reference sequence). The V end was cut by 0 bases, the J end by 6 bases, with 9 bases between. This CDR3 comprises 14 residues. The CDR3 loop reads CASSYSGVPQPQHF. The CDR3 bases are TGTGCCAGCAGTTACTCGGGGGTTCCTCAGCCCCAGCATTTT.

This clonotype showed up many times. The V gene is TRBV6-5, the J gene TRBJ1-1; D uncertain. V gave up 0 bases and J gave up 0 bases, with 11 bases separating them. Germline assignment: CDR1 MNHEY and CDR2 SVGAGI. The CDR3 totals 16 residues. CDR3 protein: CASSYSGYGVNTEAFF. The CDR3 DNA reads TGTGCCAGCAGTTACTCGGGGTACGGAGTGAACACTGAAGCTTTCTTT.

The CDR3 sequence is CASSLLAGVLETQYF. The CDR3 DNA is TGTGCCAGCAGTCTACTAGCGGGAGTATTGGAGACCCAGTACTTC. The chain combines TRBV6-2 or TRBV6-3 with TRBJ2-5; 11 positions agree with TRBD2. V shed 5 bases, J shed 5 bases, and the junction held 7 bases outside the gene matches. Looked up from germline, CDR1 is MNHEY and CDR2 is SVGEGT. CDR3 size: 15 residues.

This clonotype was observed a few times. The genes are TRBV3-1 and TRBJ2-1; perhaps TRBD1 as D (5 bases). Per germline, CDR1 LGHDT and CDR2 YNNKEL (reference sequence). The V gene lost 2 bases and the J gene lost 6 bases, with 11 bases spanning the gap. CDR3 length equals 14 residues. Written as DNA, the CDR3 is TGTGCCAGCAGCCAAAGGGAAGGGGCCAATGAGCAGTTCTTC. Translated, it gives CASSQREGANEQFF.

This clonotype was seen repeatedly, ten times or more. The chain has TRBV19 and TRBJ1-1; D remains unclear. The V gene's germline CDR1 is LNHDA and CDR2 SQIVND (reference sequence). V lost 1 base and J lost 4, with 16 bases in between. This CDR3 contains 16 residues. CDR3 DNA sequence: TGTGCCAGTAGTATAGTCCCGCACTCGGGCGTCACTGAAGCTTTCTTT. It codes for CASSIVPHSGVTEAFF. Full variable domain (rest looked up from reference TRBV19 and TRBJ1-1): DGGITQSPKYLFRKEGQNVTLSCEQNLNHDAMYWYRQDPGQGLRLIYYSQIVNDFQKGDIAEGYSVSREKKESFPLTVTSAQKNPTAFYLCASSIVPHSGVTEAFFGQGTRLTVV.

V usage is TRBV2 and J usage is TRBJ2-3; 8 bases are shared with TRBD2. The V gene end was trimmed by 3 bases and the J gene end by 5 bases; junction bases not matched to a gene: 1. The CDR3 loop spans 13 amino acids. The V gene's germline CDR1 is SNHLY and CDR2 FYNNEI. CDR3 in DNA: TGTGCCAGCAGTGACGGGGGGGGAGATACGCAGTATTTT. Translating gives CASSDGGGDTQYF.

This clonotype came up a few times. V gene TRBV6-2 or TRBV6-3 combines with J gene TRBJ2-4, with TRBD1 as a possible D gene (5 bases). V was shortened by 8 bases and J by 7 bases, with 21 bases between the two germline ends. This CDR3 has 15 amino acids. In germline, CDR1 is MNHEY, CDR2 SVGEGT. The CDR3 DNA reads TGTGCCAGCTCTCAAACAGGTCGTGGATGGAACATTCAGTACTTC. Amino acids: CASSQTGRGWNIQYF.

The chain employs TRBV29-1 and TRBJ2-3; D is uncertain. Germline V gene sequence: CDR1 SQVTM, CDR2 ANQGSEA. V shed 5 bases and J shed 6 bases, with 9 bases lying between them. The CDR3 runs to 11 residues. In DNA, the CDR3 is TGCAGCGTTTCAAGGACCGATACGCAGTATTTT. Translated: CSVSRTDTQYF.

The V and J genes are TRBV4-1 and TRBJ2-5; TRBD2 matches at 8 bases. After removal of 0 bases from V and 2 bases from J, the junction contained 5 bases not matched to a gene. The germline V gene has CDR1 MGHRA and CDR2 YSYEKL. The CDR3 length is 16 residues. The CDR3 nucleotides read TGCGCCAGCAGCCAAGATGGAGTAGCGGGGCAAGAGACCCAGTACTTC. This codes for CASSQDGVAGQETQYF.

The table lists this clonotype with many counts. This sequence joins TRBV6-2 or TRBV6-3 and TRBJ2-1; 9 nucleotides agree with TRBD2. V lost 10 bases, J lost 0 bases, and 10 bases stayed unmatched. The CDR3 runs to 16 residues. CDR1 is MNHEY and CDR2 is SVGEGT in the germline V gene. Here the CDR3 reads CATTGTSFFSYNEQFF. CDR3 sequence (DNA): TGTGCCACGACCGGGACTAGCTTCTTCTCCTACAATGAGCAGTTCTTC.

This clonotype was counted ten times or more. The gene calls are TRBV12-3 or TRBV12-4 and TRBJ2-7; D possibly corresponds to TRBD2 (5 bases). There are 13 residues in the CDR3. With 7 bases removed from V and 3 bases from J, the gap between germline ends came to 13 bases. The CDR3, as DNA: TGTGCCAGCACAAAGACTACTAACTACGAGCAGTACTTC. Translating gives CASTKTTNYEQYF.

This clonotype was seen a few times. J is TRBJ2-1 and V is TRBV2; 7 bases fit TRBD2. Unmatched junction bases numbered 6, after V lost 2 bases and J lost 5 bases. The CDR3 is made up of 15 amino acids. The germline V gene encodes CDR1 SNHLY and CDR2 FYNNEI. The CDR3 loop is CASSERSSGHNEQFF. Written as DNA, the CDR3 is TGTGCCAGCAGTGAAAGGTCTAGCGGACACAATGAGCAGTTCTTC.

This clonotype was observed a few times. The J gene is TRBJ2-3, the V gene TRBV7-2; TRBD2 matches at 11 bases. The junction had 7 bases not matched to a gene; V was cut back by 0 bases and J by 5 bases. The CDR3 totals 17 residues. CDR1 and CDR2 from the germline V gene are SGHTA and FQGNSA. CDR3 bases: TGTGCCAGCAGCTTAGCGGGGACTAGCGGATTGGTAGATACGCAGTATTTT. It is translated as CASSLAGTSGLVDTQYF. The full variable domain, with the rest looked up from reference TRBV7-2 and TRBJ2-3, is GAGVSQSPSNKVTEKGKDVELRCDPISGHTALYWYRQSLGQGLEFLIYFQGNSAPDKSGLPSDRFSAERTGGSVSTLTIQRTQQEDSAVYLCASSLAGTSGLVDTQYFGPGTRLTVL.

This clonotype was observed a few times. The rearrangement links TRBV12-3 or TRBV12-4 to TRBJ2-1; 11 positions agree with TRBD2. V dropped 3 bases and J dropped 2; count of bases not matched to a gene: 6. The CDR3 is 17 amino acids. The CDR3 loop reads CASSLELAGATYNEQFF. CDR3 DNA sequence: TGTGCCAGCAGTTTGGAACTAGCGGGAGCTACCTACAATGAGCAGTTCTTC.